The clone carrying this T cell receptor beta chain occurred once. What it recognizes is unknown. This sample was taken from a study of OX40 agonist ivuxolimab in advanced cancers. Study outcomes and limitations: Among the lowest peripheral clonal expansion occurred in 0.1-3.0 mg/kg partial responders.

Produced via immunoSEQ multiplex PCR; TCRdb's table is partial and in-frame only. There are 45,000 to 50,000 clones in the sample; around nine tenths occur only once, and 11% to 15% lies in the top ten. This receptor was identified in an adult with an advanced solid tumor such as melanoma, head and neck, liver or kidney cancer. The material sequenced was CD4+ or CD8+ T cells sorted from blood, taken in a trial of the OX40 agonist ivuxolimab.

CDR3 residues: CASSQTYRAQETQYF. The CDR3 nucleotides read TGCGCCAGCAGTCAAACCTACAGAGCCCAAGAGACCCAGTACTTC. The chain recombines TRBV23-1 with TRBJ2-5; D unclear. TRBV23-1 is classed as an ORF, of uncertain function. The CDR3 covers 15 residues. With 2 bases removed from V and 1 base from J, the gap between germline ends came to 11 bases.